One sample yielded the 21 T cell receptor beta chains listed below, sequenced in a study of T cell changes during pregnancy in multiple sclerosis. Some clones are missing from TCRdb's copy, which holds only in-frame ones; the method was immunoSEQ multiplex PCR. The table records some 28,000 clones, roughly nine tenths of them present only once. This specimen was CD8+ T cells from peripheral blood mononuclear cells, taken before pregnancy. All receptors come from a female donor with multiple sclerosis, enrolled in a pregnancy study.

V and J are TRBV12-1 and TRBJ1-2. TRBV12-1 is a pseudogene segment. The CDR3 sequence is 13 residues long. The CDR3 DNA sequence: TGTAGAGTAGGGGGGAGGGTAGGGTGTGGCTACACCTTC. Amino acid sequence: CRVGGRVGCGYTF.

The chain has TRBV19 and TRBJ2-7; TRBD2 might be the D (7 bases). Between the trimmed V and J ends, which lost 5 bases and 3 bases, there was a span of 17 bases. The CDR3 is 15 amino acids. Germline V lookup: CDR1 LNHDA, CDR2 SQIVND (reference sequence). This chain's CDR3 is CASSPRGGAFYEQYF. Here the CDR3 DNA reads TGTGCCAGTAGTCCCCGTGGGGGGGCGTTCTACGAGCAGTACTTC. Drawing the rest from reference TRBV19 and TRBJ2-7, the complete variable domain is DGGITQSPKYLFRKEGQNVTLSCEQNLNHDAMYWYRQDPGQGLRLIYYSQIVNDFQKGDIAEGYSVSREKKESFPLTVTSAQKNPTAFYLCASSPRGGAFYEQYFGPGTRLTVT.

Within the sample, this clone is medium-sized (0.01 to 0.1%). The chain recombines TRBV6-4 with TRBJ2-1, with D possibly TRBD2 on 6 matching bases. Germline V gene lookup returns CDR1 MRHNA and CDR2 SNTAGT. Trimming cost V 4 bases and J 7 bases, with 14 bases left between them. The CDR3 runs to 14 residues. The CDR3 reads CASSATGERNEQFF. CDR3 DNA sequence: TGTGCCAGCAGTGCAACGGGGGAACGAAATGAGCAGTTCTTC.

The chain has TRBV4-3 and TRBJ2-3; a weak D match, TRBD2 (6 bases). The germline V and J ends were trimmed by 0 bases and 2 bases, with 15 bases remaining between them. The CDR3 consists of 17 residues. The germline gives CDR1 LGHNA, CDR2 YSLEER. In DNA form, the CDR3 reads TGCGCCAGCAGCCAAGATCGGGCGGGGAGCATCACAGATACGCAGTATTTT. It encodes CASSQDRAGSITDTQYF.

In nucleotides, the CDR3 is TGTGCCAGCAGCTTAGCGTTTGGCAGGGGGATGGAGACCCAGTACTTC. Its translation: CASSLAFGRGMETQYF. The chain is built from TRBV7-2 and TRBJ2-5; TRBD1 aligns across 7 bases. The CDR3 extends over 16 amino acids. The V gene end was trimmed by 0 bases and the J gene end by 5 bases; junction bases not matched to a gene: 9. Looked up from germline, CDR1 is SGHTA and CDR2 is FQGNSA.

The chain has TRBV2 and TRBJ2-1; 9 nucleotides match TRBD2. The germline V gene has CDR1 SNHLY and CDR2 FYNNEI. The CDR3 is made up of 15 amino acids. Trimming took 4 bases from V and 1 from J; bases not matched to a gene: 2. The CDR3 region is CASSGGLASYNEQFF. DNA of the CDR3: TGTGCCAGCAGTGGGGGACTAGCTTCCTACAATGAGCAGTTCTTC.

The chain carries TRBV7-9 and TRBJ1-2; no firm D call. Between the trimmed V and J ends, which lost 1 base and 5 bases, there was a span of 8 bases. The CDR3 runs to 13 residues. Germline-derived CDR1 and CDR2 are SEHNR and FQNEAQ (reference sequence). CDR3 protein: CASSLDAGYGYTF. CDR3 sequence (DNA): TGTGCCAGCAGCTTAGATGCAGGTTATGGCTACACCTTC.

This chain uses TRBV6-5 with TRBJ1-6; D gene unclear. Germline CDR1 and CDR2: MNHEY and SVGAGI. With 7 bases removed from V and 14 bases from J, the gap between germline ends came to 9 bases. This CDR3 comprises 10 residues. The CDR3 sequence is CASTPTALHF. Here the CDR3 DNA reads TGTGCCAGCACCCCCACGGCCCTCCACTTT.

This clone appeared a single time. The gene calls are TRBV6-4 and TRBJ2-3, with 8 nucleotides matching TRBD1. After removal of 4 bases from V and 1 base from J, the junction contained 1 base not matched to a gene. The length of the CDR3 is 14 residues. Germline lookup yields CDR1 MRHNA and CDR2 SNTAGT. The CDR3 loop reads CASSGGQGTDTQYF. Here the CDR3 DNA reads TGTGCCAGCAGTGGGGGACAGGGCACAGATACGCAGTATTTT.

The chain carries TRBV6-5 and TRBJ2-7; 7 bases agree with TRBD2. This CDR3 has 15 amino acids. The junction had 16 bases not matched to a gene; V was cut back by 8 bases and J by 6 bases. From germline, CDR1 is MNHEY and CDR2 SVGAGI. DNA of the CDR3: TGTGCCAGCGGAAACCGGGACTACCCGCTCCTCGAGCAGTACTTC. Translated: CASGNRDYPLLEQYF.

This clone was seen once. J is TRBJ1-2 and V is TRBV5-6; TRBD1 agrees at 7 bases. Per the germline V gene, CDR1 is SGHDT and CDR2 is YYEEEE. After removal of 3 bases from V and 3 bases from J, the junction contained 11 bases not matched to a gene. There are 16 residues in the CDR3. CDR3 coding DNA: TGTGCCAGCAGCTCCGTCACAGGGGATGGGGACTATGGCTACACCTTC. Encoded protein: CASSSVTGDGDYGYTF.

V is TRBV19 and J is TRBJ1-6; D remains unclear. V shed 7 bases and J shed 8 bases, with 15 bases lying between them. Germline CDR1 and CDR2: LNHDA and SQIVND (reference sequence). The CDR3 extends over 14 amino acids. CDR3 bases: TGTGCCAGTACCTCCGAGAGGGTAGATTCACCCCTCCACTTT. It encodes CASTSERVDSPLHF. Full variable domain (outside the CDR3, taken from reference TRBV19 and TRBJ1-6): DGGITQSPKYLFRKEGQNVTLSCEQNLNHDAMYWYRQDPGQGLRLIYYSQIVNDFQKGDIAEGYSVSREKKESFPLTVTSAQKNPTAFYLCASTSERVDSPLHFGNGTRLTVT.

The genes are TRBV6-1 and TRBJ1-2, with 7 bases aligning to TRBD1. Germline CDR1 and CDR2: MNHNS and SASEGT. V was clipped by 7 bases and J by 1 base; unmatched bases: 6. The CDR3 sequence is 14 residues long. Here the CDR3 DNA reads TGTGCCAGCAAACCCAGGGGGAATAACTATGGCTACACCTTC. It yields the protein CASKPRGNNYGYTF.

The rearrangement links TRBV11-2 to TRBJ2-7; no definite D call. The CDR3 runs 11 residues. The germline V gene has CDR1 SGHAT and CDR2 FQNNGV. V shed 3 bases and J shed 3 bases, with 3 bases lying between them. The CDR3 region is CASSFSYEQYF. CDR3 nucleotides: TGTGCCAGCAGCTTTAGCTACGAGCAGTACTTC.

V and J are TRBV13 and TRBJ1-2; D is unclear. Germline V lookup: CDR1 PRHDT, CDR2 FYEKMQ (reference sequence). Trimming removed 6 bases at V and 4 bases at J, with 12 bases between. The CDR3 has 13 amino acids. CDR3 amino acids: CASSYTDLYGYTF. CDR3 nucleotide sequence: TGTGCCAGCAGTTACACAGACCTCTATGGCTACACCTTC. Combining the CDR3 with reference TRBV13 and TRBJ1-2 gives the whole variable domain AAGVIQSPRHLIKEKRETATLKCYPIPRHDTVYWYQQGPGQDPQFLISFYEKMQSDKGSIPDRFSAQQFSDYHSELNMSSLELGDSALYFCASSYTDLYGYTFGSGTRLTVV.

This chain links TRBV5-6 with TRBJ2-5, with 7 bases fitting TRBD2. Germline V gene sequence: CDR1 SGHDT, CDR2 YYEEEE. CDR3 size: 15 residues. V trimming: 4 bases; J trimming: 4 bases; junction bases outside the gene matches: 10. The CDR3 sequence is CASSPQMGEGETQYF. The CDR3 nucleotides are TGTGCCAGCAGCCCTCAGATGGGGGAGGGAGAGACCCAGTACTTC.

The chain is built from TRBV4-1 and TRBJ2-7, with 10 bases fitting TRBD1. The V gene end was trimmed by 4 bases and the J gene end by 3 bases; junction bases not matched to a gene: 6. CDR3 size: 15 residues. CDR1 and CDR2 from the germline V gene are MGHRA and YSYEKL. In DNA, the CDR3 is TGCGCCAGCAGCCGCTTGACAGGGGGCGTCTACGAGCAGTACTTC. It yields the protein CASSRLTGGVYEQYF.

The chain is built from TRBV7-9 and TRBJ1-5; TRBD1 agrees at 8 bases. This CDR3 spans 16 amino acids. The V gene's germline CDR1 is SEHNR and CDR2 FQNEAQ (reference sequence). Trimming took 1 base from V and 1 from J; bases not matched to a gene: 3. CDR3 sequence: CASSLGTGRSNQPQHF. The CDR3 DNA reads as TGTGCCAGCAGCTTAGGGACAGGGAGGAGCAATCAGCCCCAGCATTTT.

The genes are TRBV15 and TRBJ1-1, with TRBD1 identical over 7 bases. The V and J ends lost 5 bases and 0 bases, in that order; junction bases with no gene match: 6. CDR1 is LNHNV, CDR2 YYDKDF, per germline (reference sequence). This CDR3 comprises 15 residues. CDR3 region: CATSLGQPMNTEAFF. CDR3 in DNA: TGTGCCACCAGCTTGGGACAGCCCATGAACACTGAAGCTTTCTTT.

The chain is built from TRBV6-4 and TRBJ2-3; 10 bases fit TRBD2. The germline gives CDR1 MRHNA, CDR2 SNTAGT. The ends lost 5 bases at V and 6 bases at J; junction bases unmatched: 8. The CDR3 length is 15 residues. The CDR3 DNA reads as TGTGCCAGCAGTACGTCTAGCGGGGGCCGGGATACGCAGTATTTT. Residues: CASSTSSGGRDTQYF.

The V and J genes are TRBV4-1 and TRBJ2-7, with 7 bases matching TRBD1. Germline V gene sequence: CDR1 MGHRA, CDR2 YSYEKL. The CDR3 is 13 amino acids. The V segment lost 4 bases and the J segment 5 bases; nucleotides outside the gene matches: 5. The CDR3 loop reads CASSLTGVHEQYF. The CDR3 DNA sequence: TGCGCCAGCAGCCTCACAGGGGTCCACGAGCAGTACTTC.